The T cell receptor (beta chain) described here comes from a study of cytomegalovirus exposure and HLA in healthy donors. This clone was detected only a few times. The CDR3 contains 15 residues. V was clipped by 5 bases and J by 1 base; unmatched bases: 1. Germline CDR1 is KGHSH and CDR2 is LQKENI. The PCR used 60 Vbeta and 13 Jbeta primers. As processed by the authors: Counted up in a later analysis, unique TCR beta chains came to about 80 million, with some 9.9 million shared. Measured with immunoSEQ multiplex PCR; TCRdb has only the in-frame clones, and not every one. The V and J calls and the clone size are those of that table, but D and trimming were determined from the DNA. The table records 70,000 or so clones, roughly 69% of them present only once.

Sequenced material: PBMCs. This sequence was found in a woman aged 50 to 65 in good health and CMV-seronegative. The rearrangement joins TRBV18 to TRBJ2-6; 8 nucleotides align to TRBD1. CDR3 loop: CASSWTGSGANVLTF. The CDR3 DNA reads TGTGCCAGCTCATGGACAGGGTCTGGGGCCAACGTCCTGACTTTC.